Included here is one T cell receptor beta chain sequence, with context. In the original workflow: Amplification of reference gene primers was used by the study to estimate nucleated cell counts. Measured with immunoSEQ multiplex PCR; TCRdb has only the in-frame clones, and not every one. The V and J calls and clone size come from that table; D and trimming were worked out from the DNA. The sample yields hundreds of thousands of clones, 70% to 90% seen once. Germline V lookup: CDR1 PRHDT, CDR2 FYEKMQ (reference sequence). The length of the CDR3 is 14 residues. V shed 5 bases, J shed 4 bases, and the junction held 6 bases outside the gene matches. This sample is part of a study of blood T cell repertoires in COVID-19. Turning to the study itself: Material from acute and convalescent COVID-19 was sourced from the United States, Italy and Spain. The analysed material was cDNA or gDNA that came from T cells, B-cell-depleted T cells, or PBMCs.

The sequencing input was peripheral blood. V gene TRBV13 combines with J gene TRBJ2-7; TRBD1 agrees at 9 bases. This clonotype originated in a woman in her fifties or sixties who had recovered from COVID-19. In DNA, the CDR3 is TGTGCCAGCAGCCCAGGGACAGGGATTTACGAGCAGTACTTC. It translates to CASSPGTGIYEQYF.